This T cell receptor beta chain was identified in a study of blood T cells in healthy people across ages. With a J-beta primer mix and a sample-barcoded 5' primer, a second PCR ran about 6 to 11 cycles. TCRdb redid the calling of the 5' RACE reads with MiXCR, one entry per CDR3 protein. The sample contains approximately 1,700,000 distinct CDR3 sequences, about two fifths of which appear only once. Study findings and constraints: Naive CD4+ cells and diversity were both higher in long-lived donors than in aged donors.

The CDR3 spans 16 residues. The trim removed 4 bases at V and 2 bases at J, leaving 5 bases unmatched. The germline V gene has CDR1 LGHDT and CDR2 YNNKEL (reference sequence). Regarding this clonotype: What it recognizes is unknown.

The sequenced sample consisted of blood. The clonotype originates from a human donor in good health. This chain joins TRBV3-1 and TRBJ2-3; TRBD2 aligns across 11 bases. The chain's CDR3 is CASSPLAGANTDTQYF. As DNA, the CDR3 is TGTGCCAGCAGCCCACTAGCGGGGGCCAACACAGATACGCAGTATTTT.